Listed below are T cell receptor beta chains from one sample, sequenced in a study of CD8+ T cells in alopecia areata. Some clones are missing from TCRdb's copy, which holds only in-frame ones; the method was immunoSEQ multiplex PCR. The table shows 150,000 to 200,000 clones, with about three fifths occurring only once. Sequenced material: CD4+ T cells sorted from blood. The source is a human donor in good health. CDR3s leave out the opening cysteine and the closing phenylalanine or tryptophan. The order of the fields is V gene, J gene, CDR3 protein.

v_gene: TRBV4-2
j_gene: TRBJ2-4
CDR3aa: ASSRYVAKNIQY

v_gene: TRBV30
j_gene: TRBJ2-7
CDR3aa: AWRGRGRGYEQY

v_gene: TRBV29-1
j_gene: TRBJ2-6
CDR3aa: SVQGSGANVLT

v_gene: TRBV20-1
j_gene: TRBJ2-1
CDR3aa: SASSYNEQF

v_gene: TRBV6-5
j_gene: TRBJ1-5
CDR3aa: ASSSAGQPQH

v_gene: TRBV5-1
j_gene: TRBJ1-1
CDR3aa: ASSYGTGQAF

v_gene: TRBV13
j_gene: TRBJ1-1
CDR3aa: ASSLEASLNTEAF

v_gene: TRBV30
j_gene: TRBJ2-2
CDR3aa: AWSAWIASGELF

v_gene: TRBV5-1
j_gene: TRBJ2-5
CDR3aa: ASSLEEETQY

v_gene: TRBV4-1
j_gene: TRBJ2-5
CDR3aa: ASSQSGGTQY

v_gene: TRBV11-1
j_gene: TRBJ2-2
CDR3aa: ASTTTAIRTTGELF

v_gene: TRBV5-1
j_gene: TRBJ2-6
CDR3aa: ASSRTGAVFGANVLT

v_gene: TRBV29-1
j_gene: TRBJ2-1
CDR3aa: SLLGQGSYNEQF

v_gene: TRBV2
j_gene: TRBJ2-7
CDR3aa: ASRYRDRGPYEQY

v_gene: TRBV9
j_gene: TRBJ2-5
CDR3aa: ASSYGLAGQETQY

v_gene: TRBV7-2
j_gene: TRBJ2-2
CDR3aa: ASSQGESSGSLNTGELF

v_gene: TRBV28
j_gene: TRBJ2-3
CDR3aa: ASSLSGLDTDTQY

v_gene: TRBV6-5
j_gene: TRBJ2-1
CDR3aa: ASSRTESWRF

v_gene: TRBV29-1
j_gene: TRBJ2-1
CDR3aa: SSGHTGGEQF

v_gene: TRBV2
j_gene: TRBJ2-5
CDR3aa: ASSEGRVQETQY

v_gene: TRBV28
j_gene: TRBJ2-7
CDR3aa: ASNWGRSGYGEQY

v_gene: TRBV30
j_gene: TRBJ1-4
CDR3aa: AWSVVGTVNEKLF

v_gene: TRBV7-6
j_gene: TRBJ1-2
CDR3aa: ASSLGPGVDYGYT

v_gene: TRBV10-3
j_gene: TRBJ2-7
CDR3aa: AISESKADYSYEQY

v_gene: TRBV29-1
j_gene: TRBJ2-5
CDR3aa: SARRQGETQY

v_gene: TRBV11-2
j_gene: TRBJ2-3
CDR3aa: ASSLGWASGSQDTQY

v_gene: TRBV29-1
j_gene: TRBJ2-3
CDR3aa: SVGKAGFTDTQY

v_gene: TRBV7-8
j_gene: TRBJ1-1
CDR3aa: ASSASDRKYTEAF

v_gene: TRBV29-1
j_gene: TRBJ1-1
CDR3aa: SVAPGVSEAF

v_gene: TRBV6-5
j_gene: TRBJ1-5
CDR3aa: ASSYSFGNQPQH

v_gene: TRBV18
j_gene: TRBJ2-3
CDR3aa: ASSQTGDTQY